This entry lists 26 T cell receptor beta chains sequenced from one sample in a study of radiation and T cells in renal cell carcinoma. Generated by immunoSEQ multiplex PCR, the TCRdb table keeps only in-frame clones and is missing some. The table has fewer than 200,000 clones, 88% seen once. The time point is: blood 4 weeks post-SBRT, at nephrectomy. The sample's treatment: 15 Gy SBRT to primary tumor, nephrectomy 4 weeks later. The specimen comprised blood, sampled from a patient whose treatment included radiotherapy and nephrectomy. These receptors came from a woman aged 45-59 years with renal cell carcinoma.

The CDR3, as DNA: TGTGCCAGCAGCTTAGGCATGGGGGACGTAGAGACCCAGTACTTC. Amino acid sequence: CASSLGMGDVETQYF. The gene calls are TRBV7-2 and TRBJ2-5, with D tentatively TRBD1 or TRBD2 (5 bases each). The germline V gene has CDR1 SGHTA and CDR2 FQGNSA. The CDR3 covers 15 residues. Trimming left V 1 base short and J 4 bases short, with 13 bases between.

This chain connects TRBV30 to TRBJ2-7; D gene unclear. CDR1 and CDR2 from the germline V gene are GTSNPN and SVGIG (reference sequence). Trimming left V 2 bases short and J 1 base short, with 6 bases between. The CDR3 is 12 amino acids. CDR3: CAWSSGSYEQYF. In nucleotides, the CDR3 is TGTGCCTGGAGTTCAGGATCCTACGAGCAGTACTTC.

This chain links TRBV10-1 with TRBJ2-7, with TRBD2 as a possible D gene (5 bases). V dropped 6 bases and J dropped 1 base, with 10 bases sitting between them. Germline assignment: CDR1 WNHNN and CDR2 SYGVQD (reference sequence). This CDR3 is built from 13 residues. The CDR3 DNA follows: TGCGCCAGCAGCTCCAGCGGTTCCTACGAGCAGTACTTC. Its protein is CASSSSGSYEQYF.

This chain uses TRBV29-1 with TRBJ2-5; D is undetermined. Matching the DNA end better, TRBJ2-7 makes the J call doubtful. This CDR3 spans 11 amino acids. Germline loops: CDR1 SQVTM, CDR2 ANQGSEA. Here the CDR3 DNA reads TGCAGCGTTGAAGGGGGAAACGAGCAGTACTTC. This gives the protein CSVEGGNEQYF.

CDR3 DNA sequence: TGTGCCAGCAGTCTTGAGGGCGGTTGGAATTCACCCCTCCACTTT. This translates into CASSLEGGWNSPLHF. This chain joins TRBV6-5 and TRBJ1-6; D is uncertain. Germline values: CDR1 MNHEY, CDR2 SVGAGI. The CDR3 sequence is 15 residues long. Trimming left V 5 bases short and J 7 bases short, with 15 bases between.

The chain has TRBV7-8 and TRBJ1-2, with 8 bases fitting TRBD1. The V segment lost 2 bases and the J segment 8 bases; nucleotides outside the gene matches: 1. The CDR3 has 12 residues. Germline V gene lookup returns CDR1 SGHVS and CDR2 FQNEAQ. The CDR3 bases are TGTGCCAGCAGCTTACGGACAGGGGGCTACACCTTC. Translating it yields CASSLRTGGYTF.

V and J are TRBV5-8 and TRBJ1-4, with 10 bases aligning to TRBD1. Germline V gene lookup returns CDR1 SGHTS and CDR2 YDEGEE. The CDR3 has 14 residues. With 4 bases clipped from V and 4 bases from J, the junction kept 1 base outside the gene matches. DNA of the CDR3: TGTGCCAGCAGCCGGGACAGGGGTAATGAAAAACTGTTTTTT. It codes for CASSRDRGNEKLFF.

By sample share, this clone is medium-sized. CDR3 residues: CASRPTEGEQYF. CDR3 in DNA: TGTGCCAGCAGACCAACGGAGGGCGAGCAGTACTTC. This chain joins TRBV6-6 and TRBJ2-7; possible D gene TRBD2, 6 bases. V lost 6 bases and J 6 bases, leaving 12 bases between the germline ends. The germline gives CDR1 MNHNY, CDR2 SVGAGI (reference sequence). The CDR3 runs to 12 residues.

This chain joins TRBV6-5 and TRBJ1-1; D is unresolved. Germline V CDR1 and CDR2: MNHEY, SVGAGI. The CDR3 extends over 12 amino acids. V shed 6 bases and J shed 1 base, with 6 bases lying between them. CDR3 region: CASRTTNTEAFF. CDR3 nucleotide sequence: TGTGCCAGCAGGACGACGAACACTGAAGCTTTCTTT.

The V gene is TRBV5-4, the J gene TRBJ2-7, with a tentative D call TRBD1 (6 bases). With 0 bases removed from V and 5 bases from J, the gap between germline ends came to 15 bases. CDR3 length: 15 residues. CDR1 SGHNT and CDR2 YYREEE come from the germline V gene (reference sequence). The CDR3 DNA follows: TGTGCCAGCAGCTTGGGGCCGGGACAACCGAACGAGCAGTACTTC. This encodes CASSLGPGQPNEQYF.

The genes are TRBV6-5 and TRBJ1-1; maybe TRBD1 (6 bases). This CDR3 has 16 residues. Germline V gene data show CDR1 as MNHEY and CDR2 as SVGAGI. Trimming took off 2 bases at V and 0 bases at J, with 13 bases between the two ends. The CDR3 DNA sequence: TGTGCCAGCAGTTACACCAACAGGGCCATGAACACTGAAGCTTTCTTT. Its translation: CASSYTNRAMNTEAFF.

This clone appeared a few times. The chain joins TRBV20-1 to TRBJ2-7, with D perhaps TRBD2 (5 bases). Between the trimmed V and J ends, which lost 6 bases and 4 bases, there was a span of 10 bases. This CDR3 has 11 residues. CDR1 is DFQATT, CDR2 SNEGSKA, per germline (reference sequence). The chain's CDR3 is CSAPTGYEQYF. CDR3 nucleotide sequence: TGCAGTGCCCCGACGGGGTACGAGCAGTACTTC.

This clone appeared a single time. The V gene is TRBV6-5, the J gene TRBJ2-6; a weak D match, TRBD2 (6 bases). The CDR3 has 15 amino acids. Trimming took 6 bases from V and 4 from J, leaving 13 bases between them. Germline loops: CDR1 MNHEY, CDR2 SVGAGI. This CDR3 is CASRTRKSGANVLTF. In DNA, the CDR3 is TGTGCCAGCAGGACTAGGAAATCCGGGGCCAACGTCCTGACTTTC.

J is TRBJ2-7 and V is TRBV7-2; D might be TRBD1 (6 bases). Germline V gene lookup returns CDR1 SGHTA and CDR2 FQGNSA. Trimming pared 1 base from V and 3 bases from J, leaving 16 bases between. CDR3 length: 16 residues. The CDR3 coding sequence is TGTGCCAGCAGCTTAGACGAGGGGGTGGGCCTCTACGAGCAGTACTTC. This codes for CASSLDEGVGLYEQYF. Supplemented by reference TRBV7-2 and TRBJ2-7, the full variable domain reads GAGVSQSPSNKVTEKGKDVELRCDPISGHTALYWYRQSLGQGLEFLIYFQGNSAPDKSGLPSDRFSAERTGGSVSTLTIQRTQQEDSAVYLCASSLDEGVGLYEQYFGPGTRLTVT.

The chain carries TRBV7-2 and TRBJ2-3, with 7 bases identical to TRBD2. CDR3 size: 17 residues. The J segment lost 6 bases and the V segment lost 5 bases, leaving 17 bases of the junction unmatched. Germline V CDR1 and CDR2: SGHTA, FQGNSA. Here the CDR3 reads CASSLPGAGQSRDTQYF. CDR3 bases: TGTGCCAGCAGCCTACCCGGAGCGGGGCAGTCAAGGGATACGCAGTATTTT.

The chain links TRBV13 to TRBJ1-6, with unresolved D. Germline lookup yields CDR1 PRHDT and CDR2 FYEKMQ (reference sequence). This CDR3 contains 15 residues. V gave up 4 bases and J gave up 3 bases, with 10 bases separating them. CDR3 in amino acids: CASSSGLSYNSPLHF. The DNA for the CDR3 is TGTGCCAGCAGCTCCGGACTTAGCTATAATTCACCCCTCCACTTT.

V gene TRBV7-6 combines with J gene TRBJ2-5; D ambiguous. This CDR3 has 12 amino acids. Germline values: CDR1 SGHVS, CDR2 FNYEAQ. Trimming removed 3 bases from V and 5 bases from J, with 7 bases in between. The DNA for the CDR3 is TGTGCCAGCAGCTTTGGCCTGGAGACCCAGTACTTC. Amino acid sequence: CASSFGLETQYF.

V usage is TRBV30 and J usage is TRBJ2-3; 8 nucleotides line up with TRBD2. CDR1 and CDR2 from the germline V gene are GTSNPN and SVGIG (reference sequence). Germline trimming cut 0 bases from V and 3 bases from J; bases unmatched to any gene: 8. The CDR3 has 16 residues. The CDR3 reads CAWSVMTGGLTDTQYF. CDR3 coding DNA: TGTGCCTGGAGTGTAATGACGGGGGGGCTAACAGATACGCAGTATTTT.

This clone appeared once. The chain recombines TRBV19 with TRBJ1-5; no definite D call. CDR3 size: 15 residues. Germline V CDR1 and CDR2: LNHDA, SQIVND (reference sequence). Trimming stripped 4 bases from V and 0 bases from J, with 10 bases between. The CDR3 sequence is CASSTLGDSNQPQHF. CDR3 DNA sequence: TGTGCCAGTAGTACCCTGGGAGATAGCAATCAGCCCCAGCATTTT. Variable domain in full (rest from reference TRBV19 and TRBJ1-5): DGGITQSPKYLFRKEGQNVTLSCEQNLNHDAMYWYRQDPGQGLRLIYYSQIVNDFQKGDIAEGYSVSREKKESFPLTVTSAQKNPTAFYLCASSTLGDSNQPQHFGDGTRLSIL.

The chain links TRBV20-1 to TRBJ2-7; D gene uncertain. V lost 5 bases and J lost 5, with 10 bases in between. Germline loops: CDR1 DFQATT, CDR2 SNEGSKA (reference sequence). This CDR3 has 11 amino acids. The DNA of the CDR3 is TGCAGTGCTGCCGATGGCCACGAGCAGTACTTC. Encoded protein: CSAADGHEQYF.

The J gene is TRBJ1-1, the V gene TRBV5-6, with D possibly TRBD1 on 5 matching bases. Germline assignment: CDR1 SGHDT and CDR2 YYEEEE. The CDR3 loop spans 12 amino acids. V was clipped by 2 bases and J by 7 bases, with 9 bases between them. The CDR3 loop is CASSFTDSEAFF. CDR3 sequence (DNA): TGTGCCAGCAGCTTTACCGACAGTGAAGCTTTCTTT.

The chain joins TRBV7-6 to TRBJ2-3; D not certain. This CDR3 region has 15 residues. With 1 base removed from V and 0 bases from J, the gap between germline ends came to 8 bases. The germline gives CDR1 SGHVS, CDR2 FNYEAQ. The CDR3 sequence is CASSLVVASTDTQYF. Here the CDR3 DNA reads TGTGCCAGCAGCTTAGTAGTGGCTAGCACAGATACGCAGTATTTT. The variable domain in full, completed from reference TRBV7-6 and TRBJ2-3, reads GAGVSQSPRYKVTKRGQDVALRCDPISGHVSLYWYRQALGQGPEFLTYFNYEAQQDKSGLPNDRFSAERPEGSISTLTIQRTEQRDSAMYRCASSLVVASTDTQYFGPGTRLTVL.

About this clone: The sample carries other DNA sequences with the same CDR3. CDR3 sequence reads: CASSIRLGSSYEQYF. The CDR3 DNA reads as TGTGCCAGTAGTATAAGACTAGGGAGCTCCTACGAGCAGTACTTC. The chain joins TRBV19 to TRBJ2-7, with D tentatively TRBD2 (6 bases). The CDR3 is made up of 15 amino acids. The germline V gene has CDR1 LNHDA and CDR2 SQIVND (reference sequence). Trimming stripped 2 bases from V and 0 bases from J, with 11 bases between.

The V gene is TRBV7-9, the J gene TRBJ2-3; D call uncertain. The V and J ends lost 3 bases and 6 bases respectively, with 7 bases between them. The CDR3 totals 12 residues. CDR1 and CDR2 (germline): SEHNR, FQNEAQ (reference sequence). The CDR3 coding sequence is TGTGCCAGCAGCTTGTCATGGGATACGCAGTATTTT. Translation gives CASSLSWDTQYF.

The chain links TRBV7-6 to TRBJ1-1; 9 bases are a match to TRBD1. Germline CDR1 reads SGHVS; CDR2 reads FNYEAQ. The CDR3 runs to 18 residues. V lost 1 base, J lost 0 bases, and 9 bases stayed unmatched. DNA for the CDR3: TGTGCCAGCAGCTTAGTAGGCTCCGGGACAGGGCTGAACACTGAAGCTTTCTTT. Residues: CASSLVGSGTGLNTEAFF. Full variable domain (remainder filled in from reference TRBV7-6 and TRBJ1-1): GAGVSQSPRYKVTKRGQDVALRCDPISGHVSLYWYRQALGQGPEFLTYFNYEAQQDKSGLPNDRFSAERPEGSISTLTIQRTEQRDSAMYRCASSLVGSGTGLNTEAFFGQGTRLTVV.

The chain recombines TRBV5-1 with TRBJ2-1; the match to TRBD1 covers 9 bases. This CDR3 comprises 14 residues. Unmatched junction bases numbered 7, after V lost 5 bases and J lost 7 bases. The germline CDR1 and CDR2 sequences are SGHRS and YFSETQ. The DNA of the CDR3 is TGCGCCAGCAGAGGACAGGGGAATGGAAATGAGCAGTTCTTC. It is translated as CASRGQGNGNEQFF.